This T cell receptor (beta chain) was observed in a study of blood T cell repertoires in COVID-19. This clone has only one observation. CDR3 size: 16 residues. The germline gives CDR1 SGHVS, CDR2 FQNEAQ. V lost 5 bases, J lost 0 bases, and 17 bases lay in between. Data came from immunoSEQ multiplex PCR; TCRdb stores just in-frame clones and leaves some out. The sample yields approximately 60,000 clones, 65% to 90% seen once. The sample consisted of peripheral blood. The clonotype originates from a human donor in a cohort sampled during active COVID-19. The chain has TRBV7-8 and TRBJ2-7, with a weak D call TRBD1 (6 bases). The DNA of the CDR3 is TGTGCCAGCAGCACACCGGGACAAATTATCTCCTACGAGCAGTACTTC. Its translation: CASSTPGQIISYEQYF. The full variable domain, rest sourced from reference TRBV7-8 and TRBJ2-7, is GAGVSQSPRYKVAKRGQDVALRCDPISGHVSLFWYQQALGQGPEFLTYFQNEAQLDKSGLPSDRFFAERPEGSVSTLKIQRTQQEDSAVYLCASSTPGQIISYEQYFGPGTRLTVT.